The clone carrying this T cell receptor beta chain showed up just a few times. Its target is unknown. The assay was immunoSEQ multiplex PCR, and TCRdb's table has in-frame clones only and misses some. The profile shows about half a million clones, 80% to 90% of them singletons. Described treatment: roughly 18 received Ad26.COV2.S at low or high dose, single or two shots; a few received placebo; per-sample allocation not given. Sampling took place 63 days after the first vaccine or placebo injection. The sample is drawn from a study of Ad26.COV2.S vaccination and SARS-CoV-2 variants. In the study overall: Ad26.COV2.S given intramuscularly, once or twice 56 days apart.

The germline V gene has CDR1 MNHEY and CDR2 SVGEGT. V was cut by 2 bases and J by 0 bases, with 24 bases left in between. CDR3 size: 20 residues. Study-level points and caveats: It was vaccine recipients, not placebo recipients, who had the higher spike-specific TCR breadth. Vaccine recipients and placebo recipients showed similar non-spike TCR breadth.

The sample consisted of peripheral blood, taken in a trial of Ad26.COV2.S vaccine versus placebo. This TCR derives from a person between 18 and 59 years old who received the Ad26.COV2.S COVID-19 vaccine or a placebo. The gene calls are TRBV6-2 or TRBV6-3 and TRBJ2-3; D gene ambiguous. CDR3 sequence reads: CASSYDPPFRAVLSTDTQYF. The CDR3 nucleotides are TGTGCCAGCAGTTACGACCCCCCCTTCCGGGCCGTACTGAGCACAGATACGCAGTATTTT.